This T cell receptor (beta chain) was recorded in a study of T-cell reconstitution after alpha-beta-depleted transplantation in children. Unique molecular identifiers were used in preparing the TCRbeta library. TCRdb passed the PCR reads through MiXCR, listing each CDR3 protein once. The data contain about 110,000 distinct CDR3 sequences, 10% of them singletons. Germline loops: CDR1 MDHEN, CDR2 SYDVKM. The CDR3 loop spans 15 amino acids. Deletions cut 6 bases from V and 1 base from J, with 15 bases between. Notes on this clonotype: Its antigen is unknown.

Study-level points and caveats: One year after transplant, T-cell counts and diversity came mostly from newly produced T cells. Several hundred rapidly expanded clones from non-depleted graft cells reportedly supplied alpha-beta T cells about two months post-transplant. For some patients, TCRbeta diversity was high at day 60 because of recipient T cells and thymic progenitors that survived.

The TCR originated in a boy under 10 years old with acute lymphoblastic leukemia, due to receive a stem cell transplant. The V gene is TRBV28, the J gene TRBJ1-1; D might be TRBD1 (5 bases). The source was PBMCs, collected before TCRalphabeta/CD19-depleted stem cell transplant. CDR3 in amino acids: CASREGSRANTEAFF. The CDR3 region has the DNA TGTGCCAGCAGGGAGGGGTCCAGGGCGAACACTGAAGCTTTCTTT.